These 30 T cell receptor beta chains were sequenced from one sample in a study of human T cells and chemical hapten exposure. The time point: pre-sensitization, week 0. Treatment in this sample: therapeutic diphenylcyclopropenone sensitization with weekly scalp DPC. TCRdb passed the RACE reads through MiXCR, listing each CDR3 protein once. The data contain under 100,000 distinct CDR3 sequences, over 6.5% of them singletons. The starting material was whole blood, obtained in connection with sensitization to the hapten diphenylcyclopropenone (DPC). These receptors all come from a man aged 35 to 55 with alopecia areata. Some clones in this sample may be carry-over from other donors' samples.

The CDR3 sequence: CASSFGLTGPIQETQYF. CDR3 coding DNA: TGTGCCAGCAGCTTTGGCCTGACAGGCCCGATCCAAGAGACCCAGTACTTC. J is TRBJ2-5 and V is TRBV7-9, with a possible D match to TRBD1 (6 bases). Germline CDR1 SEHNR, CDR2 FQNEAQ (reference sequence). V dropped 3 bases and J dropped 1 base, with 18 bases sitting between them. CDR3 size: 17 residues. The full variable domain, with the rest looked up from reference TRBV7-9 and TRBJ2-5, is DTGVSQNPRHKITKRGQNVTFRCDPISEHNRLYWYRQTLGQGPEFLTYFQNEAQLEKSRLLSDRFSAERPKGSFSTLEIQRTEQGDSAMYLCASSFGLTGPIQETQYFGPGTRLLVL.

This clonotype was counted a few times. The CDR3 DNA sequence: TGTGCCAGCAGCCGGGGAGGGAGCTCCTACGAGCAGTACTTC. Translating it yields CASSRGGSSYEQYF. The genes are TRBV7-2 and TRBJ2-7, with 7 bases that match TRBD2. The CDR3 totals 14 residues. V was clipped by 5 bases and J by 0 bases; unmatched bases: 4. CDR1 and CDR2 (germline): SGHTA, FQGNSA.

J is TRBJ1-5 and V is TRBV30, with 8 bases lining up with TRBD1. Trimming at V came to 4 bases and at J to 6 bases, leaving 8 bases not matched to a gene. The germline V gene encodes CDR1 GTSNPN and CDR2 SVGIG (reference sequence). The CDR3 has 14 residues. The CDR3 DNA is TGTGCCTGGACAACTCAGGGGGCGTCTCAGCCCCAGCATTTT. Translation gives CAWTTQGASQPQHF.

This clonotype was observed many times. The V and J genes are TRBV4-2 and TRBJ1-4, with D possibly TRBD1 on 6 matching bases. V was pared by 1 base and J by 0 bases, with 12 bases between. Per the germline V gene, CDR1 is LGHNA and CDR2 is YNFKEQ. This CDR3 spans 17 amino acids. This CDR3 is CASSQGQGFATNEKLFF. In DNA, the CDR3 is TGTGCCAGCAGCCAAGGGCAGGGGTTCGCAACTAATGAAAAACTGTTTTTT.

CDR3 bases: TGTGCCTGGGCCGGGACTTCACCCAATCAGCCCCAGCATTTT. Translated, it gives CAWAGTSPNQPQHF. This chain links TRBV30 with TRBJ1-5; tentatively, D is TRBD1 (5 bases). CDR3 length: 14 amino acids. The V gene's germline CDR1 is GTSNPN and CDR2 SVGIG (reference sequence). Trimming cost V 5 bases and J 3 bases, with 14 bases left between them.

J is TRBJ1-4 and V is TRBV6-6; D is unresolved. The length of the CDR3 is 13 residues. Trimming removed 4 bases at V and 8 bases at J, with 11 bases between. Germline V CDR1 and CDR2: MNHNY, SVGAGI (reference sequence). Written as DNA, the CDR3 is TGTGCCAGCAGTTCCGTGGGCGGCGAAAAACTGTTTTTT. Residues: CASSSVGGEKLFF.

This sequence joins TRBV5-4 and TRBJ1-4, with 10 bases identical to TRBD1. The germline CDR1 and CDR2 sequences are SGHNT and YYREEE (reference sequence). This CDR3 is built from 14 residues. Germline trimming cut 5 bases from V and 8 bases from J; bases unmatched to any gene: 6. Written as DNA, the CDR3 is TGTGCCAGCAGTACCGGGACAGGGGACGAAAAACTGTTTTTT. Amino acids: CASSTGTGDEKLFF. The full variable domain, its missing parts supplied by reference TRBV5-4 and TRBJ1-4, is ETGVTQSPTHLIKTRGQQVTLRCSSQSGHNTVSWYQQALGQGPQFIFQYYREEENGRGNFPPRFSGLQFPNYSSELNVNALELDDSALYLCASSTGTGDEKLFFGSGTQLSVL.

This clonotype was detected ten times or more. The chain carries TRBV7-8 and TRBJ1-2; a possible D gene is TRBD1 (6 bases). Trimming left V 4 bases short and J 4 bases short, with 28 bases between. Germline CDR1 is SGHVS and CDR2 is FQNEAQ. The CDR3 length is 19 residues. Written as DNA, the CDR3 is TGTGCCAGCAGCTCCTACAGGGATCCCATCCCTCCCGTCCTCTATGGCTACACCTTC. Its protein is CASSSYRDPIPPVLYGYTF.

The table lists this clonotype with many counts. This CDR3 is CASSYTAGVGGYTF. CDR3 in DNA: TGTGCCAGCAGTTACACAGCAGGGGTAGGCGGCTACACCTTC. The rearrangement joins TRBV6-6 to TRBJ1-2; a weak D match, TRBD1 (6 bases). The CDR3 is 14 residues long. Between the trimmed V and J ends, which lost 2 bases and 8 bases, there was a span of 15 bases. Germline loops: CDR1 MNHNY, CDR2 SVGAGI (reference sequence).

This clonotype has a handful of counts. The genes are TRBV18 and TRBJ1-4; no clear D gene. The CDR3 covers 14 residues. Germline V gene lookup returns CDR1 KGHSH and CDR2 LQKENI. With 1 base removed from V and 5 bases from J, the gap between germline ends came to 8 bases. The CDR3 DNA sequence: TGTGCCAGCTCACCACTCGGGCGAAATGAAAAACTGTTTTTT. Amino acid sequence: CASSPLGRNEKLFF.

This clonotype was detected many times. J is TRBJ1-2 and V is TRBV29-1, with 7 bases that match TRBD1. J lost 7 bases, V lost 3 bases, and 8 bases had no gene match. CDR3 size: 13 residues. Germline CDR1 reads SQVTM; CDR2 reads ANQGSEA. The CDR3 sequence: CSVEEDRFFGYTF. CDR3 DNA sequence: TGCAGCGTTGAGGAGGACAGGTTTTTTGGCTACACCTTC.

The sample holds a few counts of this clonotype. V is TRBV12-3 or TRBV12-4 and J is TRBJ2-3; 9 nucleotides line up with TRBD1. This CDR3 spans 16 amino acids. V was pared by 5 bases and J by 4 bases, with 10 bases of the junction left unmatched. The CDR3 spells CASSPGTGTGADTQYF. CDR3 coding DNA: TGTGCCAGCAGTCCGGGGACAGGGACGGGGGCAGATACGCAGTATTTT.

The table lists this clonotype with a few counts. The J gene is TRBJ1-5, the V gene TRBV6-1, with 8 positions matching TRBD1. The CDR3 is 15 amino acids. Germline loops: CDR1 MNHNS, CDR2 SASEGT. J gave up 0 bases and V 4 bases, and 2 bases lay outside the gene matches. CDR3 loop: CASSGQGTSNQPQHF. The DNA of the CDR3 is TGTGCCAGCAGTGGACAGGGGACTAGCAATCAGCCCCAGCATTTT.

This clonotype has only a few counts. In DNA, the CDR3 is TGCAGCGTTCTATGGCCAGGGTCAGAGACCCAGTACTTC. It encodes CSVLWPGSETQYF. The chain combines TRBV29-1 with TRBJ2-5, with D possibly matching TRBD1 (5 bases). The CDR3 spans 13 residues. Germline CDR1 and CDR2: SQVTM and ANQGSEA. V dropped 5 bases and J dropped 4 bases, with 14 bases sitting between them.

This clonotype was observed many times. The chain is built from TRBV2 and TRBJ1-3; D may be TRBD1 (5 bases). Trimming removed 5 bases at V and 4 bases at J, with 12 bases between. The CDR3 totals 14 residues. Germline V gives CDR1 SNHLY, CDR2 FYNNEI. CDR3 sequence: CASSYGGGGNTIYF. The DNA for the CDR3 is TGTGCCAGCAGTTATGGGGGAGGCGGAAACACCATATATTTT.

Details on this clonotype: Given a much more abundant clone one base away, this may be a read error. The rearrangement joins TRBV14 to TRBJ1-1; 7 bases map to TRBD1. Losses at the gene ends were 1 base for V and 3 bases for J; bases not matched to a gene: 11. The CDR3 is made up of 17 amino acids. The germline CDR1 and CDR2 sequences are SGHDN and FVKESK. The CDR3 here is CASSQAPGQLWDTEAFF. CDR3 nucleotides: TGTGCCAGCAGCCAAGCCCCGGGACAGCTCTGGGACACTGAAGCTTTCTTT.

At least ten counts were recorded for this clonotype. V gene TRBV29-1 combines with J gene TRBJ2-6; no reliable D call. The CDR3 has 14 amino acids. The V gene's germline CDR1 is SQVTM and CDR2 ANQGSEA. V lost 5 bases, J lost 0 bases, and 8 bases lay in between. DNA for the CDR3: TGCAGCGTTCAGGCCTCCTCTGGGGCCAACGTCCTGACTTTC. Its translation: CSVQASSGANVLTF.

This clonotype was detected many times. The rearrangement uses TRBV7-2 and TRBJ1-1; D ambiguous. The CDR3 covers 13 residues. Germline loops: CDR1 SGHTA, CDR2 FQGNSA. V lost 4 bases and J 4 bases, leaving 10 bases between the germline ends. CDR3 DNA: TGTGCCAGCAGCTCCCCCCTGGGCACTGAAGCTTTCTTT. Protein: CASSSPLGTEAFF.

This clonotype was seen only a few times. This chain connects TRBV27 to TRBJ2-3; maybe TRBD2 (6 bases). The CDR3 runs 12 residues. V dropped 2 bases and J dropped 10 bases, with 10 bases sitting between them. CDR1 is MNHEY and CDR2 is SMNVEV in the germline V gene (reference sequence). This CDR3 is CASSLGGAAQYF. The CDR3 DNA reads TGTGCCAGCAGTTTAGGAGGGGCGGCGCAGTATTTT.

This clonotype has a count of ten or more. The chain joins TRBV7-8 to TRBJ1-3; D remains unclear. This CDR3 has 14 amino acids. Germline loops: CDR1 SGHVS, CDR2 FQNEAQ. V was shortened by 2 bases and J by 8 bases, with 13 bases between the two germline ends. In DNA form, the CDR3 reads TGTGCCAGCAGCTTATCCCGAAGGGTAGACACCATATATTTT. Amino acids: CASSLSRRVDTIYF.

The V call is TRBV6-2 or TRBV6-3, the J call TRBJ2-3, with a tentative D call TRBD1 (6 bases). The CDR3 covers 11 residues. V was pared by 6 bases and J by 12 bases, with 13 bases between. The germline CDR1 and CDR2 sequences are MNHEY and SVGEGT. CDR3 residues: CASRTRGHQYF. CDR3 DNA sequence: TGTGCCAGCAGAACACGGGGACACCAGTATTTT.

This clonotype has more than one count but fewer than ten. The gene calls are TRBV7-2 and TRBJ2-6; 7 bases are shared with TRBD1. The V gene's germline CDR1 is SGHTA and CDR2 FQGNSA. The CDR3 length is 17 residues. Trimming removed 5 bases from V and 2 bases from J; junction bases left unmatched: 9. The CDR3 here is CASSTHRGFAGANVLTF. CDR3 bases: TGTGCCAGCAGCACCCACAGGGGATTCGCTGGGGCCAACGTCCTGACTTTC.

There are a few counts of this clonotype. CDR3 sequence reads: CASSLRGTSGDTQYF. The CDR3 region has the DNA TGCGCCAGCAGCTTGAGAGGGACTAGCGGAGATACGCAGTATTTT. V is TRBV5-1 and J is TRBJ2-3; 11 bases fit TRBD2. Per germline, CDR1 SGHRS and CDR2 YFSETQ. With 1 base clipped from V and 5 bases from J, the junction kept 3 bases outside the gene matches. This CDR3 is built from 15 residues. Full variable domain (remainder filled in from reference TRBV5-1 and TRBJ2-3): KAGVTQTPRYLIKTRGQQVTLSCSPISGHRSVSWYQQTPGQGLQFLFEYFSETQRNKGNFPGRFSGRQFSNSRSEMNVSTLELGDSALYLCASSLRGTSGDTQYFGPGTRLTVL.

This clonotype was recorded a few times. This rearrangement joins TRBV10-3 to TRBJ2-1; 9 bases are shared with TRBD2. The germline V gene encodes CDR1 ENHRY and CDR2 SYGVKD. The CDR3 is 16 residues long. With V trimmed by 3 bases and J by 8 bases, 11 bases remained unmatched. The DNA of the CDR3 is TGTGCCATCAGTGACAAGGTTAGCGGGAGAAGGGATGAGCAGTTCTTC. It translates to CAISDKVSGRRDEQFF.

This clonotype has a count of ten or more. The chain has TRBV29-1 and TRBJ1-1; TRBD1 aligns across 8 bases. The CDR3 runs 14 residues. V dropped 6 bases and J dropped 4; count of bases not matched to a gene: 10. Germline CDR1 reads SQVTM; CDR2 reads ANQGSEA. The CDR3 bases are TGCAGCGTAGCCGGGACAGGTCTGGGCACTGAAGCTTTCTTT. Amino acids: CSVAGTGLGTEAFF. The complete variable domain, with remaining parts taken from reference TRBV29-1 and TRBJ1-1, reads SAVISQKPSRDICQRGTSLTIQCQVDSQVTMMFWYRQQPGQSLTLIATANQGSEATYESGFVIDKFPISRPNLTFSTLTVSNMSPEDSSIYLCSVAGTGLGTEAFFGQGTRLTVV.

This clonotype was detected only a few times. J is TRBJ2-3 and V is TRBV7-9; 7 nucleotides agree with TRBD2. The junction had 2 bases not matched to a gene; V was cut back by 5 bases and J by 0 bases. Germline values: CDR1 SEHNR, CDR2 FQNEAQ (reference sequence). CDR3 size: 14 residues. CDR3 in amino acids: CASSPTSSTDTQYF. In DNA form, the CDR3 reads TGTGCCAGCAGCCCGACTAGCAGCACAGATACGCAGTATTTT.

This chain links TRBV28 with TRBJ1-1, with 8 positions matching TRBD1. Trimming cost V 6 bases and J 5 bases; bases outside gene matches: 8. The CDR3 has 14 amino acids. CDR1 is MDHEN and CDR2 is SYDVKM in the germline V gene. CDR3 sequence reads: CASRSRGRKTEAFF. CDR3 nucleotides: TGTGCCAGCAGATCCAGGGGGCGGAAAACTGAAGCTTTCTTT.

This clonotype has more than one count but fewer than ten. This chain uses TRBV29-1 with TRBJ2-3, with a weak D call TRBD1 (5 bases). V was trimmed by 3 bases and J by 4 bases, leaving 14 bases between them. Germline V gives CDR1 SQVTM, CDR2 ANQGSEA. The CDR3 length is 14 residues. CDR3 nucleotides: TGCAGCGTTGATAAGGGGCAAGGGGCAGATACGCAGTATTTT. It encodes CSVDKGQGADTQYF.

The gene calls are TRBV18 and TRBJ2-3; D not certain. Germline V gene data show CDR1 as KGHSH and CDR2 as LQKENI. The V gene lost 0 bases and the J gene lost 1 base, with 8 bases spanning the gap. This CDR3 spans 15 amino acids. The CDR3 DNA reads as TGTGCCAGCTCACCACCGGTCGGTCGCACAGATACGCAGTATTTT. Translating it yields CASSPPVGRTDTQYF.

The V and J genes are TRBV20-1 and TRBJ2-2; tentatively, D is TRBD1 (6 bases). V was clipped by 5 bases and J by 7 bases, with 20 bases between them. The CDR3 loop spans 15 amino acids. Germline CDR1 and CDR2: DFQATT and SNEGSKA (reference sequence). DNA for the CDR3: TGCAGTGCTTCTCCGGGATCAGGGGTTGACGGGGAGCTGTTTTTT. It specifies CSASPGSGVDGELFF.